These T cell receptor beta chains were read from a single sample in a study of control samples from healthy donors and cancer patients. This table comes from immunoSEQ multiplex PCR, and its TCRdb copy is limited to in-frame clones, with some not included. The sample records more than 140,000 clones, 94% being singletons. The sequenced material came from blood. Receptors were obtained from a man in his forties in good health. Each CDR3 is given with its conserved first and last residue. The D gene is left open where the match is weak. Only part of the rows carry a size: once, few, many, or a class if the clone is expanded.

size	V	D	J	CDR3	DNA
NA	TRBV3-1/TRBV3-2	NA	TRBJ1-6	CASSHKGEVLSYNSPLHF	TGTGCCAGCAGCCATAAAGGTGAGGTCCTCTCCTATAATTCACCCCTCCACTTT
NA	TRBV6-1	TRBD2	TRBJ2-7	CASSVTVAGGVYEQYF	TGTGCCAGCAGTGTCACCGTAGCGGGAGGGGTGTACGAGCAGTACTTC
NA	TRBV6-5	NA	TRBJ1-5	CASSTDRYQPQHF	TGTGCCAGCAGCACGGACAGATATCAGCCCCAGCATTTT
NA	TRBV19	NA	TRBJ2-1	CASNRGTYNEQFF	TGTGCCAGTAATAGGGGGACCTACAATGAGCAGTTCTTC
NA	TRBV2	NA	TRBJ1-2	CASSEALSYGYTF	TGTGCCAGCAGTGAAGCCCTGAGCTATGGCTACACCTTC
NA	TRBV28	TRBD2	TRBJ2-5	CASSSRTSGSGETQYF	TGTGCCAGCAGTTCACGGACTAGCGGGAGTGGAGAGACCCAGTACTTC
once	TRBV24-1	NA	TRBJ1-4	CATSDRGLQKLFF	TGTGCCACCAGTGATCGGGGGCTGCAAAAACTGTTTTTT
NA	TRBV19	TRBD1	TRBJ1-2	CASGDVAGGSGYTF	TGTGCCAGTGGAGACGTGGCAGGGGGTAGTGGCTACACCTTC
NA	TRBV6-2/TRBV6-3	TRBD2	TRBJ2-2	CASSYLGLEVSRELFF	TGTGCCAGCAGTTATTTGGGACTAGAGGTATCCCGGGAGCTGTTTTTT
few	TRBV11-2	NA	TRBJ1-1	CASSETVNTEAFF	TGTGCCAGCAGCGAGACAGTGAACACTGAAGCTTTCTTT
NA	TRBV28	NA	TRBJ1-5	CASSSGGGRNQPQHF	TGTGCCAGCAGTTCTGGAGGGGGTCGCAATCAGCCCCAGCATTTT
NA	TRBV10-2	NA	TRBJ2-5	CASFRGPQETQYF	TGCGCCAGCTTCCGGGGCCCCCAAGAGACCCAGTACTTC
NA	TRBV28	TRBD1	TRBJ1-3	CASSPDRGRTGNTIYF	TGTGCCAGCAGTCCGGACAGGGGACGGACTGGAAACACCATATATTTT
large	TRBV2	NA	TRBJ1-1	CASSGGNTEAFF	TGTGCCAGCAGTGGCGGGAACACTGAAGCTTTCTTT
NA	TRBV27	TRBD2	TRBJ2-3	CASSSSGLAGGRPDTQYF	TGTGCCAGCAGTTCCAGCGGACTAGCGGGGGGGCGGCCAGATACGCAGTATTTT
once	TRBV25-1	TRBD1	TRBJ2-4	CASSDGTGSSIQYF	TGTGCCAGCAGTGATGGGACAGGGAGTAGCATTCAGTACTTC
NA	TRBV9	TRBD1	TRBJ1-4	CASSVAGGWVEKLFF	TGTGCCAGCAGCGTAGCAGGGGGCTGGGTTGAAAAACTGTTTTTT
NA	TRBV27	NA	TRBJ1-5	CASSQTPVGSNQPQHF	TGTGCCAGCAGTCAAACCCCGGTTGGGAGCAATCAGCCCCAGCATTTT
NA	TRBV4-1	NA	TRBJ1-1	CASSSHGVNTEAFF	TGCGCCAGCAGCTCCCATGGGGTGAACACTGAAGCTTTCTTT
NA	TRBV5-1	TRBD2	TRBJ2-2	CASSLALAGNTGELFF	TGCGCCAGCAGCTTGGCTCTAGCGGGAAACACCGGGGAGCTGTTTTTT
NA	TRBV4-3	TRBD1	TRBJ1-1	CASSQEGTGSPEAFF	TGCGCCAGCAGCCAAGAGGGGACAGGGAGCCCTGAAGCTTTCTTT
NA	TRBV30	NA	TRBJ2-5	CAWSVISETQYF	TGTGCCTGGAGTGTAATTTCGGAGACCCAGTACTTC
NA	TRBV9	TRBD1	TRBJ1-3	CASSNSRDRGSGNTIYF	TGTGCCAGCAGCAACAGCCGGGACAGGGGTTCTGGAAACACCATATATTTT
NA	TRBV28	NA	TRBJ2-7	CASSFRSLGDEQYF	TGTGCCAGCAGTTTTCGATCCCTCGGAGACGAGCAGTACTTC
NA	TRBV5-1	NA	TRBJ1-1	CASSLASKNTEAFF	TGCGCCAGCAGCTTGGCATCGAAGAACACTGAAGCTTTCTTT
NA	TRBV10-2	NA	TRBJ2-1	CASSASRSGLGGDEQFF	TGCGCCAGCAGTGCCAGCCGTAGCGGCCTAGGAGGCGATGAGCAGTTCTTC
NA	TRBV19	NA	TRBJ1-5	CASTLKGYSNQPQHF	TGTGCCAGTACCCTGAAGGGATATAGCAATCAGCCCCAGCATTTT
NA	TRBV5-1	NA	TRBJ2-5	CASSLRPYQETQYF	TGCGCCAGCAGCTTAAGGCCGTACCAAGAGACCCAGTACTTC
NA	TRBV25-1	NA	TRBJ1-1	CASSAIRSAENTEAFF	TGTGCCAGCAGTGCAATTAGGTCGGCAGAGAACACTGAAGCTTTCTTT
few	TRBV6-6	NA	TRBJ1-5	CASIRQPNQPQHF	TGTGCCAGCATAAGACAGCCTAATCAGCCCCAGCATTTT
NA	TRBV7-3	TRBD2	TRBJ2-3	CASCAGGADTQYF	TGTGCCAGCTGCGCGGGGGGCGCAGATACGCAGTATTTT
NA	TRBV7-8	TRBD2	TRBJ2-3	CASSLRAGGVTDTQYF	TGTGCCAGCAGCTTGAGGGCGGGAGGCGTCACAGATACGCAGTATTTT
few	TRBV18	NA	TRBJ1-3	CASSPPSQVLRNTIYF	TGTGCCAGCTCACCACCCTCGCAGGTTCTGCGAAACACCATATATTTT
NA	TRBV2	TRBD1	TRBJ1-6	CAIIPSTGYNSPLHF	TGTGCCATCATCCCCTCGACAGGGTATAATTCACCCCTCCACTTT
NA	TRBV3-1/TRBV3-2	NA	TRBJ1-2	CASSPVGWPNYGYTF	TGTGCCAGCAGCCCAGTAGGTTGGCCCAACTATGGCTACACCTTC
NA	TRBV18	NA	TRBJ2-7	CASSPRGLEMGYEQYF	TGTGCCAGCTCACCCCGGGGACTTGAAATGGGCTACGAGCAGTACTTC
NA	TRBV13	NA	TRBJ1-4	CASSLQFIGDWVPNEKLFF	TGTGCCAGCAGCTTACAGTTCATCGGGGATTGGGTACCGAATGAAAAACTGTTTTTT
NA	TRBV4-2	NA	TRBJ1-1	CASSQDPTRDTEAFF	TGTGCCAGCAGCCAAGATCCCACGAGGGACACCGAAGCTTTCTTT
NA	TRBV2	TRBD1	TRBJ2-1	CASTVLTGDEQFF	TGTGCCAGCACCGTATTGACAGGGGATGAGCAGTTCTTC
NA	TRBV3-1/TRBV3-2	NA	TRBJ1-2	CASSQSRSDYGYTF	TGTGCCAGCAGCCAATCAAGGAGTGACTATGGCTACACCTTC
NA	TRBV6-4	NA	TRBJ2-1	CASSVQPGQNSYNEQFF	TGTGCCAGCAGTGTACAACCGGGACAAAACTCCTACAATGAGCAGTTCTTC
NA	TRBV10-2	NA	TRBJ1-2	CASSSSRTTYGYTF	TGCGCCAGCAGCTCCAGTAGGACAACCTATGGCTACACCTTC
few	TRBV11-2	NA	TRBJ2-3	CASSFWSADTQYF	TGTGCCAGCAGCTTTTGGAGCGCAGATACGCAGTATTTT
NA	TRBV12-3/TRBV12-4	NA	TRBJ2-1	CASSPDSYNEQFF	TGTGCCAGCAGTCCCGACTCCTACAATGAGCAGTTCTTC
NA	TRBV5-6	NA	TRBJ2-7	CASSFNYEQYF	TGTGCCAGCAGCTTCAACTACGAGCAGTACTTC
few	TRBV2	TRBD1	TRBJ1-2	CASGLARGQAGGYTF	TGTGCCAGCGGACTAGCCAGGGGGCAGGCAGGTGGCTACACCTTC
NA	TRBV6-5	NA	TRBJ2-5	CATQRSRQETQYF	TGTGCCACCCAAAGGAGCAGACAAGAGACCCAGTACTTC